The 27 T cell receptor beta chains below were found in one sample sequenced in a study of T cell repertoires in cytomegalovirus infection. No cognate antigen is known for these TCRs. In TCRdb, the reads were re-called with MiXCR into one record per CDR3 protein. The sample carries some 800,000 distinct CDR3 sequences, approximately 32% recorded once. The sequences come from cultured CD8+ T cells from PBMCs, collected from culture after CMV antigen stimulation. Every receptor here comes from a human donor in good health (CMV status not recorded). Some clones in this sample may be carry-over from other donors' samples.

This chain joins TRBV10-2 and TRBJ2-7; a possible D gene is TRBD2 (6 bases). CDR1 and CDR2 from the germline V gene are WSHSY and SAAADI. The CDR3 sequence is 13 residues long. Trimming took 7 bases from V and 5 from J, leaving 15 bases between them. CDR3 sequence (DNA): TGCGCCAGCAAGGGGCCTAGCGTCGACGAGCAGTACTTC. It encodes CASKGPSVDEQYF.

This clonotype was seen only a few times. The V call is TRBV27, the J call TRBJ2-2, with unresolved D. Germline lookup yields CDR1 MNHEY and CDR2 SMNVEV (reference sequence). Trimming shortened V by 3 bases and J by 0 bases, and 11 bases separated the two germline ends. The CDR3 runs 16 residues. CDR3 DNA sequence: TGTGCCAGCAGTTTGGGCCACTACCCGAACACCGGGGAGCTGTTTTTT. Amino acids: CASSLGHYPNTGELFF.

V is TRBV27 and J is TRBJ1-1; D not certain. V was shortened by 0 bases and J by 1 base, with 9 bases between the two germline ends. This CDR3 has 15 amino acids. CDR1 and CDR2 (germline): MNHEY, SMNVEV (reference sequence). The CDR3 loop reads CASSLSTSENTEAFF. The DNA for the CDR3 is TGTGCCAGCAGTTTATCCACTTCGGAGAACACTGAAGCTTTCTTT.

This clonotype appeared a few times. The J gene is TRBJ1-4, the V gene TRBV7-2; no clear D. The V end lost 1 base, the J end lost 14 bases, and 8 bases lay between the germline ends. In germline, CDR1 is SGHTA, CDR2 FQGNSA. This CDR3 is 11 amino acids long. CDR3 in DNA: TGTGCCAGCAGCTTAGACGGGCGGCTGTTTTTT. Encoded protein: CASSLDGRLFF.

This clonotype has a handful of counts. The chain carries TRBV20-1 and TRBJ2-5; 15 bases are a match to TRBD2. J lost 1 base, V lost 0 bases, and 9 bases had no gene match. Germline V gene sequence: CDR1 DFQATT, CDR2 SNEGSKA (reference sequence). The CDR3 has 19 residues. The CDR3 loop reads CSARDSGTSGGRFQETQYF. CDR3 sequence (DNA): TGCAGTGCTAGAGACTCCGGGACTAGCGGGGGGCGGTTCCAAGAGACCCAGTACTTC.

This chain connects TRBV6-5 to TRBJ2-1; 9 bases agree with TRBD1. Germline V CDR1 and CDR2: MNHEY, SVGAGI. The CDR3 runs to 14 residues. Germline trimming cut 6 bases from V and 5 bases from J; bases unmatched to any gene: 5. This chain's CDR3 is CASSGTGPHNEQFF. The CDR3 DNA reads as TGTGCCAGCAGCGGGACAGGGCCTCACAATGAGCAGTTCTTC.

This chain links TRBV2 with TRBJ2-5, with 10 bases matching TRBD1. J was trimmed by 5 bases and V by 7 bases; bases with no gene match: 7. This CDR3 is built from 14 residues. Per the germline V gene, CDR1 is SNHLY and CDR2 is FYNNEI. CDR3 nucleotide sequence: TGTGCCAGCAAGGAGACAGGGGGCTTGGAGACCCAGTACTTC. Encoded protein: CASKETGGLETQYF.

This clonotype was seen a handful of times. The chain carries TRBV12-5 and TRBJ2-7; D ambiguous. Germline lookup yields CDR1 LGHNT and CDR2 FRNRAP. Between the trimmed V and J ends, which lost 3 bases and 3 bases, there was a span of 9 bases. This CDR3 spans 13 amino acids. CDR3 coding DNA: TGTGCTAGTGGTTTAAACAGCTTCTACGAGCAGTACTTC. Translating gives CASGLNSFYEQYF.

CDR3 amino acids: CASSGLAGSSYNEQFF. CDR3 bases: TGTGCCAGCAGTGGTTTGGCGGGGAGCTCCTACAATGAGCAGTTCTTC. The chain carries TRBV6-8 and TRBJ2-1; TRBD2 might be the D (6 bases). This CDR3 spans 16 amino acids. The ends were cut back, 5 bases at V and 0 bases at J, with 14 bases in the middle. The germline V gene encodes CDR1 MNHGY and CDR2 SAAAGT.

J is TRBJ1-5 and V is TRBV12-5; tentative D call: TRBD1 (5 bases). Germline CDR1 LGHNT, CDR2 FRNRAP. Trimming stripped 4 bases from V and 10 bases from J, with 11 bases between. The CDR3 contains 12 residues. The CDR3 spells CASGSGGYPQHF. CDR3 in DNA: TGTGCTAGTGGTTCCGGGGGGTATCCCCAGCATTTT. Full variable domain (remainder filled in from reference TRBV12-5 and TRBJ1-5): DARVTQTPRHKVTEMGQEVTMRCQPILGHNTVFWYRQTMMQGLELLAYFRNRAPLDDSGMPKDRFSAEMPDATLATLKIQPSEPRDSAVYFCASGSGGYPQHFGDGTRLSIL.

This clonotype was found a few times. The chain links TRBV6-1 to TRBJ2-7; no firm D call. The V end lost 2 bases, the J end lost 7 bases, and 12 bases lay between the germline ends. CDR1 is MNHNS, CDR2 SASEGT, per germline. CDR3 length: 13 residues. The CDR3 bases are TGTGCCAGCAGTGAACCCCAGACGCGGGAGCAGTACGTC. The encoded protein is CASSEPQTREQYV.

The CDR3 spells CATLQGVDTEAFF. In DNA, the CDR3 is TGTGCCACTCTACAGGGCGTGGACACTGAAGCTTTCTTT. The V call is TRBV2, the J call TRBJ1-1, with a tentative D call TRBD1 (6 bases). V was shortened by 10 bases and J by 3 bases, with 15 bases between the two germline ends. Germline CDR1 is SNHLY and CDR2 is FYNNEI. This CDR3 contains 13 residues.

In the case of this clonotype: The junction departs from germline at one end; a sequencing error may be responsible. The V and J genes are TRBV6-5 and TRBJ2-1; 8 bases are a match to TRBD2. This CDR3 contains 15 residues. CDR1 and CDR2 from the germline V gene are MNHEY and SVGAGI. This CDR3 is CASSYWGGTRDEQFF. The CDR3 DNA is TGTGCCAGCAGCTACTGGGGGGGGACTAGAGATGAGCAGTTCTTC.

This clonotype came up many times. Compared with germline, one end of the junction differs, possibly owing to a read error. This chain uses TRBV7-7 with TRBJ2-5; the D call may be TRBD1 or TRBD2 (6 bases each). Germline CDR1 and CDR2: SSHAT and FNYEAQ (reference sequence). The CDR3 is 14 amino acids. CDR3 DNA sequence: TGTGCTAGCAGCTTAAGGGGGACTCAAGAGACCCAGTACTTC. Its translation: CASSLRGTQETQYF.

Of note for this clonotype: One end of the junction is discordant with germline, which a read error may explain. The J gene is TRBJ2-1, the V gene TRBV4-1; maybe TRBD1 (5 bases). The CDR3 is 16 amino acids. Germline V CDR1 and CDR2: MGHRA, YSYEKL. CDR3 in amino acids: CANSQETVSFYNEQFF. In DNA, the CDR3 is TGCGCCAACAGCCAAGAGACAGTCTCTTTCTACAATGAGCAGTTCTTC.

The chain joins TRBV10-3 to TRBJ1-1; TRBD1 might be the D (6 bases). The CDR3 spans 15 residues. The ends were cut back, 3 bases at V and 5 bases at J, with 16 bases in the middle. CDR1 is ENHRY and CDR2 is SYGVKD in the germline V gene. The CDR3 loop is CAISESTGQRTEAFF. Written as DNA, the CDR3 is TGTGCCATCAGTGAATCGACAGGCCAACGGACTGAAGCTTTCTTT.

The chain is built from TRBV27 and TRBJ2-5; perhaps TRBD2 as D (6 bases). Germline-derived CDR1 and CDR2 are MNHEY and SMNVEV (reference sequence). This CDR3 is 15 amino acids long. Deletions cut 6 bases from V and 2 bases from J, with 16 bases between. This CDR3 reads CASSRRAGRQETQYF. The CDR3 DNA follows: TGTGCCAGCAGCCGACGGGCGGGGAGACAAGAGACCCAGTACTTC.

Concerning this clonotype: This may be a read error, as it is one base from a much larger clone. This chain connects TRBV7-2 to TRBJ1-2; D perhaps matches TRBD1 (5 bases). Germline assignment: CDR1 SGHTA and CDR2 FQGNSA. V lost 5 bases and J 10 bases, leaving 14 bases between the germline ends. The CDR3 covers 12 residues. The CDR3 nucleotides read TGTGCCAGCAGCCCACAGGCTCATGACTACACCTTC. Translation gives CASSPQAHDYTF. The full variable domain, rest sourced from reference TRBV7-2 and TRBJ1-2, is GAGVSQSPSNKVTEKGKDVELRCDPISGHTALYWYRQSLGQGLEFLIYFQGNSAPDKSGLPSDRFSAERTGGSVSTLTIQRTQQEDSAVYLCASSPQAHDYTFGSGTRLTVV.

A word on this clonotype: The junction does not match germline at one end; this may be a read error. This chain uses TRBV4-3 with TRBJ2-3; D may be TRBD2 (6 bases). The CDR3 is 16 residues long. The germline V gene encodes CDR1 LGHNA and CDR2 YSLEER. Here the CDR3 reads CANSQDPWGGVDTQYF. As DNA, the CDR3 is TGCGCCAACAGCCAAGATCCTTGGGGCGGGGTTGATACGCAGTATTTT.

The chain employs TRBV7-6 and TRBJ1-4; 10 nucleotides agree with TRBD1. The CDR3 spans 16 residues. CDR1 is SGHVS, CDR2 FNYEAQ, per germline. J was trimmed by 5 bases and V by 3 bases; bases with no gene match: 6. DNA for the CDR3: TGTGCCAGCAGCTTCCGACAGGGGGCGCCGAATGAAAAACTGTTTTTT. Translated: CASSFRQGAPNEKLFF.

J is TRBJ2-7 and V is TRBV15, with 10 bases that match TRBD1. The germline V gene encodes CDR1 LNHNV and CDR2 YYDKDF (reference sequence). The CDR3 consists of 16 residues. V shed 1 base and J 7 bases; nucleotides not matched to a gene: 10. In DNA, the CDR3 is TGTGCCACCAGCAGAGTCGGGACAGGGGACCGACGGGAGCAGTACTTC. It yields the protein CATSRVGTGDRREQYF.

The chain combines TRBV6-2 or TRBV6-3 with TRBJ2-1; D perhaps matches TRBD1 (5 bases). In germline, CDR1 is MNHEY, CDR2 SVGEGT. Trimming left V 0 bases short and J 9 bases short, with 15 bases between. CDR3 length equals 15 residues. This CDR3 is CASSYSDTLPGEQFF. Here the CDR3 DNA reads TGTGCCAGCAGTTACTCGGACACGTTGCCGGGTGAGCAGTTCTTC.

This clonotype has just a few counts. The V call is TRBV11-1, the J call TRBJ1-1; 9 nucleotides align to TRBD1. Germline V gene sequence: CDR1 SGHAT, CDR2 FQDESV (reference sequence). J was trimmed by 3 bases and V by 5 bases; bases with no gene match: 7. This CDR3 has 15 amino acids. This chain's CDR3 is CASSPLGQGDTEAFF. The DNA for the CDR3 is TGTGCCAGCAGCCCCCTGGGACAGGGCGACACTGAAGCTTTCTTT.

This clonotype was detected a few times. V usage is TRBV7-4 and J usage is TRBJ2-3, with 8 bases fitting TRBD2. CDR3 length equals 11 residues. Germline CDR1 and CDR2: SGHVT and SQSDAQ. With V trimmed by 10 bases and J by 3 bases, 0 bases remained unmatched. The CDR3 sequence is CATGGTDTQYF. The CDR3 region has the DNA TGTGCCACGGGAGGGACAGATACGCAGTATTTT.

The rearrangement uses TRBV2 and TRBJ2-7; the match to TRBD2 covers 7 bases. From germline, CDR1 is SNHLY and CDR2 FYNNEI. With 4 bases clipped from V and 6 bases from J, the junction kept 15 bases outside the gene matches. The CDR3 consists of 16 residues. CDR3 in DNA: TGTGCCAGCAGTGCCGGGGACTATCGTTCCTTGGGCGAGCAGTACTTC. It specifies CASSAGDYRSLGEQYF. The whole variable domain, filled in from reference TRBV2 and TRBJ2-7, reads EPEVTQTPSHQVTQMGQEVILRCVPISNHLYFYWYRQILGQKVEFLVSFYNNEISEKSEIFDDQFSVERPDGSNFTLKIRSTKLEDSAMYFCASSAGDYRSLGEQYFGPGTRLTVT.

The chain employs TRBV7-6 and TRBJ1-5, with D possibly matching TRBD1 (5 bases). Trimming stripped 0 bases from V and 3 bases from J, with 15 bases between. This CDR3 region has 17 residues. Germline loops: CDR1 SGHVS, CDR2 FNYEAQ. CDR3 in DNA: TGTGCCAGCAGCTTAGCGCTCAGGGAATGGGACAATCAGCCCCAGCATTTT. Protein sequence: CASSLALREWDNQPQHF.

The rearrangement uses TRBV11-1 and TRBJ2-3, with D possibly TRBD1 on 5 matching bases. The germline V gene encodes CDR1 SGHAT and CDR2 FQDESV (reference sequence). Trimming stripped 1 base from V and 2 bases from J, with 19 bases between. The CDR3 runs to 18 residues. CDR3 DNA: TGTGCCAGCAGCTTAGGGCGTTCGGGCAGGGCGTACACAGATACGCAGTATTTT. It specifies CASSLGRSGRAYTDTQYF. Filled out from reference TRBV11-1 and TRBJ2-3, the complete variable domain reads EAEVAQSPRYKITEKSQAVAFWCDPISGHATLYWYRQILGQGPELLVQFQDESVVDDSQLPKDRFSAERLKGVDSTLKIQPAELGDSAMYLCASSLGRSGRAYTDTQYFGPGTRLTVL.